The rows below give T cell receptor beta chains drawn from one sample of a study of blood T cell repertoires in COVID-19. The repertoire was sequenced with immunoSEQ multiplex PCR; TCRdb's copy has only in-frame clones and lacks some. The sample consists of roughly 230,000 clones, 83% of them appearing once. The material sequenced was peripheral blood. All receptors derive from a man between 35 and 55 years old with active or convalescent COVID-19. Each CDR3 is given with its conserved first and last residue. D genes are given only for firm matches. Clone size is stated in some rows and not others, as once, few, many or a class when expanded.

D gene	clone size	J gene	V gene	CDR3 protein	CDR3 DNA
TRBD1	once	TRBJ2-2	TRBV30	CAWWTGNAGELFF	TGTGCCTGGTGGACAGGGAACGCCGGGGAGCTGTTTTTT
TRBD1	few	TRBJ2-7	TRBV5-5	CASSLGQGPHEQYF	TGTGCCAGCAGCTTGGGACAGGGGCCCCACGAGCAGTACTTC
-	-	TRBJ1-5	TRBV2	CASGGDGNQPQHF	TGTGCCAGCGGGGGGGACGGGAATCAGCCCCAGCATTTT
-	-	TRBJ1-1	TRBV3-1/TRBV3-2	CASSLTGYMNTEAFF	TGTGCCAGCAGCCTAACAGGGTACATGAACACTGAAGCTTTCTTT
-	-	TRBJ1-5	TRBV3-1/TRBV3-2	CASSQEGRQNQPQHF	TGTGCCAGCAGCCAAGAGGGCAGGCAGAATCAGCCCCAGCATTTT
TRBD1	-	TRBJ2-7	TRBV10-3	CAISEGQGTEQYF	TGTGCCATCAGTGAGGGACAGGGGACCGAGCAGTACTTC
-	-	TRBJ1-1	TRBV19	CASSSTGQLNTEAFF	TGTGCCAGTAGTTCTACGGGACAATTGAACACTGAAGCTTTCTTT
-	-	TRBJ2-1	TRBV5-1	CASSLEGLPYNEQFF	TGCGCCAGCAGCTTGGAGGGACTCCCCTACAATGAGCAGTTCTTC
-	-	TRBJ2-2	TRBV19	CASSILPRGTGELFF	TGTGCCAGTAGTATACTCCCTCGGGGGACCGGGGAGCTGTTTTTT
TRBD1	-	TRBJ2-3	TRBV5-5	CASRWDSRTDTQYF	TGTGCCAGCAGGTGGGACAGTCGCACAGATACGCAGTATTTT
TRBD1	-	TRBJ2-1	TRBV27	CASSALDRDGQFF	TGTGCCAGCAGTGCACTCGACAGGGACGGGCAGTTCTTC
-	-	TRBJ2-3	TRBV19	CASSITGPPPDTQYF	TGTGCCAGTAGTATAACGGGTCCCCCCCCAGATACGCAGTATTTT
-	-	TRBJ2-7	TRBV29-1	CSVEGSGWSEQYF	TGCAGCGTCGAGGGTAGTGGTTGGAGCGAGCAGTACTTC
TRBD2	-	TRBJ2-3	TRBV6-5	CASRATSGRDTQYF	TGTGCCAGCAGGGCGACTAGCGGGAGGGATACGCAGTATTTT
-	-	TRBJ2-2	TRBV27	CASKPLAGATGELFF	TGTGCCAGCAAACCTTTGGCAGGGGCGACCGGGGAGCTGTTTTTT
TRBD2	few	TRBJ2-1	TRBV5-1	CASSFSPLAGGNNEQFF	TGCGCCAGCAGCTTCAGTCCGTTAGCGGGGGGGAACAATGAGCAGTTCTTC
TRBD1	-	TRBJ2-1	TRBV24-1	CATSGQGEYNEQFF	TGTGCCACCAGTGGACAGGGGGAATACAATGAGCAGTTCTTC
TRBD1	-	TRBJ2-7	TRBV18	CASSLTGGSYEQYF	TGTGCCAGCTCACTTACAGGGGGATCCTACGAGCAGTACTTC
-	-	TRBJ1-5	TRBV19	CASTTPRDSNQPQHF	TGTGCCAGTACTACACCCCGGGACTCAAATCAGCCCCAGCATTTT
-	-	TRBJ2-1	TRBV18	CASSRRTVNSNNEQFF	TGTGCCAGCTCCCGCCGGACAGTCAATTCAAACAATGAGCAGTTCTTC
-	once	TRBJ2-7	TRBV2	CASGRGQSYEQYF	TGTGCCAGCGGCAGGGGCCAATCCTACGAGCAGTACTTC
-	-	TRBJ2-7	TRBV12-3/TRBV12-4	CASSFASTYEQYF	TGTGCCAGCAGTTTCGCCAGTACCTACGAGCAGTACTTC
-	-	TRBJ2-1	TRBV10-1	CASSRGSVKFF	TGCGCCAGCAGTCGTGGCTCAGTCAAGTTCTTC
TRBD1	-	TRBJ1-2	TRBV2	CASSVRTGSDGYTF	TGTGCCAGCAGTGTGAGGACAGGGTCGGATGGCTACACCTTC
-	-	TRBJ1-2	TRBV5-6	CASSYQTANYGYTF	TGTGCCAGCAGCTACCAAACAGCAAACTATGGCTACACCTTC
TRBD1	-	TRBJ1-2	TRBV9	CASSVFYGAGGYGYTF	TGTGCCAGCAGCGTATTCTATGGGGCAGGGGGCTATGGCTACACCTTC
TRBD2	-	TRBJ2-3	TRBV24-1	CATGGVSDTQYF	TGTGCCACCGGGGGGGTGTCAGATACGCAGTATTTT
-	-	TRBJ2-5	TRBV5-1	CASRLGQETQYF	TGCGCCAGCCGGCTAGGCCAAGAGACCCAGTACTTC
-	many	TRBJ2-1	TRBV5-1	CASGLSSYNEQFF	TGCGCCAGCGGACTCAGCTCCTACAATGAGCAGTTCTTC
-	-	TRBJ1-2	TRBV11-3	CASSSREYYGYTF	TGTGCCAGCAGCAGCCGGGAGTACTATGGCTACACCTTC
TRBD1	-	TRBJ1-1	TRBV28	CASSLLDGQGVAEAFF	TGTGCCAGCAGTCTGCTCGACGGACAGGGTGTGGCTGAAGCTTTCTTT
TRBD2	-	TRBJ2-4	TRBV12-5	CASGITRVVTSGILAKNIQYF	TGTGCTAGTGGTATAACAAGGGTAGTGACTAGCGGGATACTAGCCAAAAACATTCAGTACTTC
TRBD2	-	TRBJ2-2	TRBV18	CASSPKLAGDTGELFF	TGTGCCAGCTCACCAAAGCTAGCGGGGGACACCGGGGAGCTGTTTTTT
TRBD1	once	TRBJ1-4	TRBV5-1	CASSSGGTAENEKLFF	TGCGCCAGCAGCTCTGGGGGGACAGCCGAAAATGAAAAACTGTTTTTT
-	-	TRBJ1-4	TRBV15	CATSRDRFIGTPEKLFF	TGTGCCACCAGCAGAGATAGATTCATCGGGACTCCTGAAAAACTGTTTTTT
-	-	TRBJ2-2	TRBV5-1	CASSEGLPNTGELFF	TGCGCCAGCAGCGAGGGACTTCCGAACACCGGGGAGCTGTTTTTT
-	-	TRBJ2-3	TRBV3-1/TRBV3-2	CASMSGATDTQYF	TGTGCCAGCATGTCGGGAGCCACAGATACGCAGTATTTT
-	-	TRBJ2-3	TRBV5-1	CASIGGADTQYF	TGCGCCAGCATTGGGGGCGCAGATACGCAGTATTTT
TRBD1	-	TRBJ1-1	TRBV6-5	CASSSYGTGAKTEAFF	TGTGCCAGCAGTTCCTACGGGACAGGGGCTAAGACTGAAGCTTTCTTT
-	-	TRBJ2-2	TRBV6-1	CASSEGGHTGELFF	TGTGCCAGCAGTGAAGGGGGCCACACCGGGGAGCTGTTTTTT
-	-	TRBJ2-7	TRBV11-3	CASSLDWASGSQPPHF	-
-	-	TRBJ2-3	TRBV2	CASSDRGGTDTQYF	TGTGCCAGCAGTGACAGGGGTGGTACAGATACGCAGTATTTT
TRBD2	once	TRBJ2-2	TRBV6-2/TRBV6-3	CASSSTGGSGELFF	TGTGCCAGCAGCTCCACGGGGGGGAGCGGGGAGCTGTTTTTT
TRBD1	-	TRBJ2-7	TRBV2	CASRTRDRGEQYF	TGTGCCAGCAGAACCCGGGACAGGGGGGAGCAGTACTTC
-	-	TRBJ1-2	TRBV30	CACFRHGYTF	TGTGCCTGTTTCAGGCATGGCTACACCTTC
-	-	TRBJ1-1	TRBV24-1	CATSKTGFEAFF	TGTGCCACCAGTAAAACAGGGTTTGAAGCTTTCTTT
TRBD1	-	TRBJ1-1	TRBV9	CASSVADRGTEAFF	TGTGCCAGCAGCGTTGCCGACAGGGGAACTGAAGCTTTCTTT
TRBD1	once	TRBJ2-1	TRBV7-9	CASSLSMGQNNEQFF	TGTGCCAGCAGCCTATCAATGGGACAGAATAATGAGCAGTTCTTC
-	-	TRBJ1-5	TRBV19	CASSGGNQPQHF	TGTGCCAGTAGCGGTGGCAATCAGCCCCAGCATTTT
TRBD1	-	TRBJ2-2	TRBV7-9	CASSGTGGNTGELFF	TGTGCCAGCAGCGGTACAGGGGGTAACACCGGGGAGCTGTTTTTT
TRBD2	-	TRBJ2-1	TRBV2	CASSGNSGGAHEQFF	TGTGCCAGCAGTGGCAATAGCGGGGGGGCGCATGAGCAGTTCTTC
-	-	TRBJ1-4	TRBV6-5	CASSYRGGNEKLFF	TGTGCCAGCAGTTACAGGGGGGGTAATGAAAAACTGTTTTTT
-	-	TRBJ1-2	TRBV19	CASSLTRESVVGYTF	TGTGCCAGTAGTTTGACCAGGGAAAGTGTCGTCGGCTACACCTTC
-	-	TRBJ1-5	TRBV24-1	CATSDAVDQPQHF	TGTGCCACCAGTGATGCAGTGGATCAGCCCCAGCATTTT
-	few	TRBJ1-3	TRBV19	CASSIGHPSGNTIYF	TGTGCCAGTAGTATAGGGCACCCCTCTGGAAACACCATATATTTT
TRBD2	few	TRBJ2-7	TRBV4-2	CASSQAGTSGTYEQYF	TGTGCCAGCAGCCAAGCCGGGACTAGCGGCACCTACGAGCAGTACTTC
-	-	TRBJ1-3	TRBV2	CASSAGPGNTIYF	TGTGCCAGCAGTGCAGGGCCTGGAAACACCATATATTTT
-	-	TRBJ1-5	TRBV6-1	CASSEPHHEGRRNQPQHF	TGTGCCAGCAGTGAACCCCATCATGAGGGGAGGCGAAATCAGCCCCAGCATTTT